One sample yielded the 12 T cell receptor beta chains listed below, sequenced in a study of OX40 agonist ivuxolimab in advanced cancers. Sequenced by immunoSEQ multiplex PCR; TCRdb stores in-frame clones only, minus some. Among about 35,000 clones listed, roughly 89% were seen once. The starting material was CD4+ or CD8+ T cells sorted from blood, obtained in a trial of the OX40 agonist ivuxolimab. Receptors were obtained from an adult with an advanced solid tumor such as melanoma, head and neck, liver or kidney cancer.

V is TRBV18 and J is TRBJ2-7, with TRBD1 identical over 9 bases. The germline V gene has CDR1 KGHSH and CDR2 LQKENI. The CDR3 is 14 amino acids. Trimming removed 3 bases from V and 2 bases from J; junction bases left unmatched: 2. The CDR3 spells CASSPGQGPYEQYF. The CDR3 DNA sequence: TGTGCCAGCTCACCGGGACAGGGACCCTACGAGCAGTACTTC.

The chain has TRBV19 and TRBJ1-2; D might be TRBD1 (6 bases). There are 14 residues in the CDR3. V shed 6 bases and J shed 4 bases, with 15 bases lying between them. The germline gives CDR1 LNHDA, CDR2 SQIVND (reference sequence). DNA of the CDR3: TGTGCCAGTAGGACAGGTACTTCGGGCTATGGCTACACCTTC. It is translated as CASRTGTSGYGYTF.

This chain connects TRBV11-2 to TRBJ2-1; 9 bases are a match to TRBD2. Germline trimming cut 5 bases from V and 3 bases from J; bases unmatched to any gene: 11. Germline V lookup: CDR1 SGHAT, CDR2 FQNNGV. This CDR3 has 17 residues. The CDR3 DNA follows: TGTGCCAGCAGCCCAGTTAGCGGGGGCTTTCTCTACAATGAGCAGTTCTTC. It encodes CASSPVSGGFLYNEQFF.

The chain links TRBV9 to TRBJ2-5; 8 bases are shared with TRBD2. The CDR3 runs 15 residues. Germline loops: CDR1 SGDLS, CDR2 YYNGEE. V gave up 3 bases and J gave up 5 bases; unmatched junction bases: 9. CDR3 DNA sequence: TGTGCCAGCAGCGCCTCGAGCGGGGGTGGTGAGACCCAGTACTTC. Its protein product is CASSASSGGGETQYF.

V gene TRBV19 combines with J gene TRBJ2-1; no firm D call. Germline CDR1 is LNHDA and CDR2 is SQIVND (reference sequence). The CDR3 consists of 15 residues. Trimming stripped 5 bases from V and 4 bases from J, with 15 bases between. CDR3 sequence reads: CASSVSTHAYNEQFF. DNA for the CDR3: TGTGCCAGTAGTGTGAGTACCCATGCGTACAATGAGCAGTTCTTC.

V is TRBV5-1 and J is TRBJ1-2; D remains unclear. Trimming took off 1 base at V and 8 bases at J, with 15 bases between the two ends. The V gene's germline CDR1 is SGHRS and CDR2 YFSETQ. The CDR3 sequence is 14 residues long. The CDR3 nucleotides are TGCGCCAGCAGCTTGTCCAGGCTCTTTTTGGGCTACACCTTC. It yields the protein CASSLSRLFLGYTF.

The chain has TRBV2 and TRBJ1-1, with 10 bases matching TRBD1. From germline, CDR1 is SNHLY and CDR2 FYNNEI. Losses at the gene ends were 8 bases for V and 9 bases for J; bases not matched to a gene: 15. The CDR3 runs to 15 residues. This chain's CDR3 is CASLENPAGQGKAFF. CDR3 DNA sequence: TGTGCCAGCTTGGAAAACCCCGCGGGACAGGGGAAAGCTTTCTTT.

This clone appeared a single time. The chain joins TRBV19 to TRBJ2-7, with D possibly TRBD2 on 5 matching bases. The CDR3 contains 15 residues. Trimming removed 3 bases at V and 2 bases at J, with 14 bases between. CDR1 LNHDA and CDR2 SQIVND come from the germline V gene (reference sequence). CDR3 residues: CASSIRAEVAYEQYF. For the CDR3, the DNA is TGTGCCAGTAGTATCAGAGCGGAAGTCGCCTACGAGCAGTACTTC.

As DNA, the CDR3 is TGTGCCAGCAGCCCAACGGGACTACGCTTTTATGGCTACACCTTC. Protein: CASSPTGLRFYGYTF. The rearrangement links TRBV5-4 to TRBJ1-2, with D maybe TRBD1 (5 bases). Germline values: CDR1 SGHNT, CDR2 YYREEE (reference sequence). The CDR3 has 15 residues. Trimming took 4 bases from V and 5 from J, leaving 18 bases between them.

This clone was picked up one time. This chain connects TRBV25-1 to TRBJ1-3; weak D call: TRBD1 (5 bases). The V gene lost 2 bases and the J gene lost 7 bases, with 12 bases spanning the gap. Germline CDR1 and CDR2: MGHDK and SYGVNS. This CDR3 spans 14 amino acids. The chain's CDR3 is CASSETGTFNTIYF. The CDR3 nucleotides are TGTGCCAGCAGTGAAACAGGTACCTTCAACACCATATATTTT.

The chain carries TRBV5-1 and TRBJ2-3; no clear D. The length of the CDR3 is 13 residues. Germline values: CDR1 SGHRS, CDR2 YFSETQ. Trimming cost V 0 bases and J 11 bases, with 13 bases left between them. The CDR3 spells CASSLDLLVRQYF. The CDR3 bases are TGCGCCAGCAGCTTGGACCTCCTGGTCCGGCAGTATTTT.

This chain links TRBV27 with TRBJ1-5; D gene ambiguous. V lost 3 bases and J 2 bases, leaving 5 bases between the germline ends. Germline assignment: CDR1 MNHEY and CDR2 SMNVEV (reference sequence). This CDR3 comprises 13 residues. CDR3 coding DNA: TGTGCCAGCAGTTTTCAGGGCAATCAGCCCCAGCATTTT. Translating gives CASSFQGNQPQHF.